These 31 T cell receptor beta chains share one sample of origin, sequenced in a study of blood T cell repertoires in COVID-19 (dated by TCRdb to about 2020). Libraries were prepared through the immunoSEQ multiplex PCR assay. TCRdb carries this immuneACCESS record with in-frame sequences only. Its versions omit some clonotypes, under half of them owing to an unresolved V gene in the studies checked, with the rest unexplained. For this sample the table gives about 140,000 clones, of which about 84% were detected only once. Clones ranked in the top ten supply under 10% of the sample. The sample was peripheral blood. These receptors originate from a woman older than 75 in a cohort sampled during active or convalescent COVID-19.

The chain has TRBV5-8 and TRBJ1-3; unclear D gene. From germline, CDR1 is SGHTS and CDR2 YDEGEE. There are 17 residues in the CDR3. The V end was cut by 3 bases, the J end by 3 bases, with 19 bases between. The DNA of the CDR3 is TGTGCCAGCAGCTATCTCGCGGCCTCCTTAAATGGAAACACCATATATTTT. Protein sequence: CASSYLAASLNGNTIYF.

CDR3 bases: TGTGCCAGAGGACTAGCCGACAATGAGCAGTTCTTC. Protein sequence: CARGLADNEQFF. The V gene is TRBV6-4, the J gene TRBJ2-1, with 8 bases fitting TRBD2. From germline, CDR1 is MRHNA and CDR2 SNTAGT. Trimming removed 9 bases from V and 5 bases from J; junction bases left unmatched: 3. CDR3 length: 12 residues.

The chain couples TRBV7-3 to TRBJ1-6; maybe TRBD1 (6 bases). Germline CDR1 and CDR2: SGHTA and FQGTGA. V was clipped by 1 base and J by 6 bases, with 13 bases between them. The CDR3 loop spans 16 amino acids. The CDR3 spells CASSLRGGLSNSPLHF. The CDR3 region has the DNA TGTGCCAGCAGCTTAAGGGGGGGCTTGAGTAATTCACCCCTCCACTTT.

Comment on this clone: Different DNA sequences within this sample yield the same CDR3. V and J are TRBV4-2 and TRBJ2-5; 13 bases map to TRBD2. This CDR3 region has 16 residues. Trimming cost V 1 base and J 4 bases; bases outside gene matches: 3. Germline-derived CDR1 and CDR2 are LGHNA and YNFKEQ. CDR3 bases: TGTGCCAGCAGCCAAGGACTAGCGGGGGGTGTAGAGACCCAGTACTTC. Its translation: CASSQGLAGGVETQYF.

The V gene is TRBV5-1, the J gene TRBJ1-4; D ambiguous. CDR1 is SGHRS, CDR2 YFSETQ, per germline. This CDR3 has 14 amino acids. The V end lost 4 bases, the J end lost 7 bases, and 14 bases lay between the germline ends. Here the CDR3 reads CASSPIGSPEKLFF. CDR3 nucleotides: TGCGCCAGCAGCCCGATCGGGTCCCCTGAAAAACTGTTTTTT. The entire variable domain, with the rest obtained from reference TRBV5-1 and TRBJ1-4, is as follows: KAGVTQTPRYLIKTRGQQVTLSCSPISGHRSVSWYQQTPGQGLQFLFEYFSETQRNKGNFPGRFSGRQFSNSRSEMNVSTLELGDSALYLCASSPIGSPEKLFFGSGTQLSVL.

The chain couples TRBV20-1 to TRBJ2-7; tentatively, D is TRBD2 (5 bases). The CDR3 extends over 12 amino acids. CDR1 is DFQATT and CDR2 is SNEGSKA in the germline V gene (reference sequence). Deletions cut 3 bases from V and 6 bases from J, with 12 bases between. CDR3 nucleotides: TGCAGTGCTAGTCGAGGGTCTAGCGAGCAGTACGTC. Its translation is CSASRGSSEQYV.

CDR3 sequence: CASSAKGGRSSYNSPLHF. CDR3 nucleotides: TGTGCCAGCAGTGCAAAGGGAGGGAGGAGCTCCTATAATTCACCCCTCCACTTT. This chain uses TRBV25-1 with TRBJ1-6; D remains ambiguous. Germline V gene lookup returns CDR1 MGHDK and CDR2 SYGVNS. CDR3 length: 18 amino acids. V was trimmed by 4 bases and J by 0 bases, leaving 16 bases between them.

The chain carries TRBV19 and TRBJ2-1; 9 bases are shared with TRBD1. V lost 9 bases to trimming and J lost 5 bases; unmatched junction nucleotides: 11. CDR1 and CDR2 from the germline V gene are LNHDA and SQIVND (reference sequence). CDR3 length: 15 residues. The CDR3 nucleotides are TGTGCCAGCCGACGGGGGGACAGGGCCGACAATGAGCAGTTCTTC. Translated, it gives CASRRGDRADNEQFF.

The chain carries TRBV19 and TRBJ2-7; 9 positions match TRBD2. CDR3 size: 15 residues. V shed 2 bases, J shed 3 bases, and the junction held 5 bases outside the gene matches. In germline, CDR1 is LNHDA, CDR2 SQIVND (reference sequence). Here the CDR3 DNA reads TGTGCCAGTAGTATACGAGCGGGGGGACTCTACGAGCAGTACTTC. Translation gives CASSIRAGGLYEQYF.

This clone occurred a few times. The chain uses TRBV29-1 and TRBJ2-3; 9 nucleotides align to TRBD1. This CDR3 is built from 15 residues. V was clipped by 4 bases and J by 0 bases; unmatched bases: 5. Germline values: CDR1 SQVTM, CDR2 ANQGSEA. The CDR3 DNA follows: TGCAGCGTTGTACAGGGGGCCCATAGCACAGATACGCAGTATTTT. Its protein is CSVVQGAHSTDTQYF.

The rearrangement uses TRBV7-3 and TRBJ1-2, with TRBD1 as a possible D gene (6 bases). The CDR3 runs to 15 residues. V lost 0 bases to trimming and J lost 4 bases, with 12 bases between them. The germline V gene encodes CDR1 SGHTA and CDR2 FQGTGA. The CDR3, as DNA: TGTGCCAGCAGCTTAACAACGGGGGGCGGCTATGGCTACACCTTC. Protein sequence: CASSLTTGGGYGYTF.

The chain employs TRBV9 and TRBJ1-4; D uncertain. Deletions cut 8 bases from V and 10 bases from J, with 21 bases between. The germline V gene has CDR1 SGDLS and CDR2 YYNGEE. This CDR3 is built from 14 residues. The CDR3, as DNA: TGTGCCAGTCCCCGTGAGAGGGTCAGACTAAAACTGTTTTTT. Translated: CASPRERVRLKLFF.

The chain combines TRBV7-2 with TRBJ1-1; 7 nucleotides align to TRBD1. Germline values: CDR1 SGHTA, CDR2 FQGNSA. The CDR3 has 17 amino acids. V lost 2 bases and J lost 0; bases outside the gene matches: 9. CDR3 residues: CASSLTGTAILNTEAFF. CDR3 nucleotides: TGTGCCAGCAGCTTAACGGGGACAGCTATATTGAACACTGAAGCTTTCTTT.

The chain has TRBV5-6 and TRBJ1-2, with unresolved D. V was pared by 0 bases and J by 9 bases, with 6 bases between. The germline V gene encodes CDR1 SGHDT and CDR2 YYEEEE. The CDR3 is 11 residues long. The CDR3 loop reads CASSLDRRYTF. CDR3 DNA: TGTGCCAGCAGCTTGGACAGACGCTACACCTTC.

V gene TRBV7-3 combines with J gene TRBJ2-3, with 8 bases identical to TRBD2. This CDR3 spans 17 amino acids. The V gene's germline CDR1 is SGHTA and CDR2 FQGTGA. V was pared by 2 bases and J by 7 bases, with 14 bases of the junction left unmatched. In DNA form, the CDR3 reads TGTGCCAGCAGCTTAGGTGTGACGGGACTAGGCGGAAATACGCAGTATTTT. It encodes CASSLGVTGLGGNTQYF. Complete variable domain (other parts from reference TRBV7-3 and TRBJ2-3): GAGVSQTPSNKVTEKGKYVELRCDPISGHTALYWYRQSLGQGPEFLIYFQGTGAADDSGLPNDRFFAVRPEGSVSTLKIQRTERGDSAVYLCASSLGVTGLGGNTQYFGPGTRLTVL.

CDR3 protein: CASSPTGNYGYTF. The CDR3 coding sequence is TGTGCCAGCAGCCCTACAGGGAACTATGGCTACACCTTC. The V and J genes are TRBV9 and TRBJ1-2, with D perhaps TRBD1 (6 bases). There are 13 residues in the CDR3. Trimming took off 4 bases at V and 2 bases at J, with 9 bases between the two ends. Germline V CDR1 and CDR2: SGDLS, YYNGEE.

V gene TRBV5-4 combines with J gene TRBJ2-6; 8 bases line up with TRBD1. Germline V gene lookup returns CDR1 SGHNT and CDR2 YYREEE (reference sequence). With 4 bases clipped from V and 0 bases from J, the junction kept 3 bases outside the gene matches. CDR3 length equals 16 residues. The CDR3 DNA reads TGTGCCAGCAGCAGGGGACAGGTCTCTGGGGCCAACGTCCTGACTTTC. Translated, it gives CASSRGQVSGANVLTF.

The chain has TRBV5-1 and TRBJ2-3, with TRBD2 identical over 9 bases. Germline lookup yields CDR1 SGHRS and CDR2 YFSETQ. The trim removed 7 bases at V and 4 bases at J, leaving 10 bases unmatched. The CDR3 sequence is 15 residues long. The CDR3 coding sequence is TGCGCCAGCTCTGGGGGCGGGGGGGCAGCAGATACGCAGTATTTT. It translates to CASSGGGGAADTQYF.

CDR3 loop: CATSASGQGGKLFF. In DNA, the CDR3 is TGTGCCACCAGTGCCTCGGGACAGGGGGGAAAACTGTTTTTT. This chain uses TRBV24-1 with TRBJ1-4; 11 bases are shared with TRBD1. This CDR3 spans 14 amino acids. CDR1 and CDR2 (germline): KGHDR, SFDVKD. V lost 5 bases, J lost 10 bases, and 5 bases stayed unmatched.

This clone was observed once. The V call is TRBV6-5, the J call TRBJ2-2, with D maybe TRBD1 (6 bases). Germline V CDR1 and CDR2: MNHEY, SVGAGI. The CDR3 has 16 residues. V lost 2 bases and J lost 6, with 16 bases in between. The CDR3 loop reads CASSYGPGQGPGELFF. The CDR3 DNA is TGTGCCAGCAGTTACGGGCCGGGACAAGGACCCGGGGAGCTGTTTTTT.

This clone was found once. The CDR3 loop reads CASSSPNQMTGSYGYTF. CDR3 nucleotides: TGTGCCAGCAGCTCCCCAAACCAAATGACAGGAAGCTATGGCTACACCTTC. The gene calls are TRBV5-4 and TRBJ1-2, with a weak D call TRBD1 (6 bases). The CDR3 spans 17 residues. Germline V lookup: CDR1 SGHNT, CDR2 YYREEE (reference sequence). Trimming took 3 bases from V and 4 from J, leaving 22 bases between them.

This chain uses TRBV4-1 with TRBJ1-2, with a tentative D call TRBD1 (6 bases). This CDR3 is built from 14 residues. CDR1 and CDR2 (germline): MGHRA, YSYEKL. Trimming stripped 1 base from V and 4 bases from J, with 10 bases between. CDR3 in amino acids: CASSQATGFYGYTF. The CDR3 coding sequence is TGCGCCAGCAGCCAAGCTACAGGGTTCTATGGCTACACCTTC.

V gene TRBV4-1 combines with J gene TRBJ2-7; a possible D gene is TRBD1 (6 bases). The germline V and J ends were trimmed by 0 bases and 4 bases, with 19 bases remaining between them. The CDR3 runs to 17 residues. Per the germline V gene, CDR1 is MGHRA and CDR2 is YSYEKL. The CDR3 spells CASSQDHISGGDYEQYV. The CDR3 DNA reads TGCGCCAGCAGCCAAGATCATATCTCTGGGGGCGATTACGAGCAGTACGTC.

The CDR3, as DNA: TGTGCCAGCTCACCGCAGGGGGCAGAAGGCTACACCTTC. It translates to CASSPQGAEGYTF. The genes are TRBV18 and TRBJ1-2, with TRBD1 identical over 8 bases. With V trimmed by 3 bases and J by 8 bases, 5 bases remained unmatched. Germline CDR1 and CDR2: KGHSH and LQKENI. This CDR3 has 13 residues.

In this sample, this clone turned up once. The rearrangement uses TRBV2 and TRBJ1-1; D is uncertain. This CDR3 has 13 residues. Germline values: CDR1 SNHLY, CDR2 FYNNEI. Trimming took off 6 bases at V and 1 base at J, with 9 bases between the two ends. The CDR3 bases are TGTGCCAGCAGACTCGATCCGAACACTGAAGCTTTCTTT. This sequence encodes CASRLDPNTEAFF.

The V gene is TRBV7-2, the J gene TRBJ2-5, with a weak D call TRBD1 (5 bases). Germline assignment: CDR1 SGHTA and CDR2 FQGNSA. The V and J ends lost 0 bases and 2 bases respectively, with 10 bases between them. The CDR3 contains 15 residues. CDR3 sequence: CASSLAGLGQETQYF. CDR3 bases: TGTGCCAGCAGCTTAGCGGGGCTAGGACAAGAGACCCAGTACTTC.

This chain uses TRBV7-9 with TRBJ2-3; the D gene is possibly TRBD2 (5 bases). The CDR3 length is 16 residues. The germline V and J ends were trimmed by 0 bases and 2 bases, with 12 bases remaining between them. CDR1 and CDR2 from the germline V gene are SEHNR and FQNEAQ (reference sequence). The CDR3 spells CASSLARAAITDTQYF. CDR3 coding DNA: TGTGCCAGCAGCTTAGCGCGGGCAGCAATCACAGATACGCAGTATTTT.

The chain carries TRBV5-6 and TRBJ1-1; D remains ambiguous. Germline assignment: CDR1 SGHDT and CDR2 YYEEEE. This CDR3 has 16 amino acids. The germline V and J ends were trimmed by 4 bases and 0 bases, with 16 bases remaining between them. This CDR3 reads CASSPRPERMNTEAFF. CDR3 in DNA: TGTGCCAGCAGCCCCCGACCGGAGCGGATGAACACTGAAGCTTTCTTT. The full variable domain, with the rest looked up from reference TRBV5-6 and TRBJ1-1, is DAGVTQSPTHLIKTRGQQVTLRCSPKSGHDTVSWYQQALGQGPQFIFQYYEEEERQRGNFPDRFSGHQFPNYSSELNVNALLLGDSALYLCASSPRPERMNTEAFFGQGTRLTVV.

The chain carries TRBV5-6 and TRBJ2-2; TRBD1 aligns across 10 bases. CDR1 SGHDT and CDR2 YYEEEE come from the germline V gene. With 4 bases clipped from V and 6 bases from J, the junction kept 3 bases outside the gene matches. This CDR3 has 14 amino acids. The CDR3 loop reads CASSRQGAPGELFF. In nucleotides, the CDR3 is TGTGCCAGCAGCCGACAGGGGGCCCCCGGGGAGCTGTTTTTT.

This chain joins TRBV6-4 and TRBJ2-5; 7 bases match TRBD1. The CDR3 extends over 15 amino acids. In germline, CDR1 is MRHNA, CDR2 SNTAGT. The V and J ends lost 4 bases and 5 bases, in that order; junction bases with no gene match: 10. For the CDR3, the DNA is TGTGCCAGCAGTGTCTTACCGGCCAGGGGGGAGACCCAGTACTTC. Its protein is CASSVLPARGETQYF.

V gene TRBV3-1 (or the pseudogene TRBV3-2) combines with J gene TRBJ2-1, with TRBD2 identical over 12 bases. The CDR3 is 15 amino acids. CDR1 LGHDT and CDR2 YNNKEL come from the germline V gene (reference sequence). Trimming removed 4 bases from V and 5 bases from J; junction bases left unmatched: 3. CDR3 coding DNA: TGTGCCAGCAGCCCACTAGCGGGGGGAAACAATGAGCAGTTCTTC. This encodes CASSPLAGGNNEQFF.